The 23 T cell receptor beta chains in this list originate from one sample, sequenced in a study of tumor-infiltrating lymphocytes in primary liver carcinoma. The template, roughly 550 ng total RNA, yielded TCR beta cDNA made with a constant-region primer. Investigators got TCR beta libraries out of three nested multiplex PCR rounds, done with slightly modified ARM-PCR. The study ran its first two PCR rounds for approximately 11 cycles each, using TRBV1-TRBV30 forward primers and a C-beta reverse primer. One entry per CDR3 protein, called by TCRdb with MiXCR from the multiplex PCR reads. The table includes almost 200,000 distinct CDR3 sequences, approximately 64% detected once. Germline DNA was also extracted, with blood RNA taken from unsorted whole blood. Sequenced: peripheral blood. The receptors were gathered from a woman in her sixties or seventies with primary liver carcinoma and hepatitis B virus infection.

This clonotype was observed a few times. The chain recombines TRBV10-1 with TRBJ2-3; TRBD1 matches at 7 bases. V gave up 6 bases and J gave up 4 bases; unmatched junction bases: 10. The germline CDR1 and CDR2 sequences are WNHNN and SYGVQD (reference sequence). The CDR3 has 15 amino acids. Written as DNA, the CDR3 is TGCGCCAGCAGCGACCTTGGACAGGCCGCAGATACGCAGTATTTT. Translated, it gives CASSDLGQAADTQYF.

Only a few counts were recorded for this clonotype. The rearrangement links TRBV11-2 to TRBJ2-3; 7 bases are a match to TRBD2. Germline CDR1 SGHAT, CDR2 FQNNGV. The CDR3 runs to 18 residues. J lost 3 bases, V lost 9 bases, and 21 bases had no gene match. CDR3 protein: CASSARSSGRGGTDTQYF. For the CDR3, the DNA is TGTGCCAGTAGCGCAAGGAGTAGTGGGAGGGGAGGAACAGATACGCAGTATTTT.

With regard to this clonotype: This clone may be a read error of a much larger clone one base away. The V and J genes are TRBV5-5 and TRBJ2-7; D unresolved. There are 15 residues in the CDR3. The germline V gene encodes CDR1 SGHKS and CDR2 YYEKEE (reference sequence). The CDR3 here is CASSLGGSRSYEQHF. CDR3 in DNA: TGTGCCAGCAGCTTGGGGGGATCCCGCTCCTACGAGCAGCACTTC.

On this clonotype: One end of the junction fails to match germline, which may point to a read error. J is TRBJ2-5 and V is TRBV11-2, with 13 nucleotides matching TRBD2. Per the germline V gene, CDR1 is SGHAT and CDR2 is FQNNGV. The CDR3 has 14 amino acids. The CDR3 coding sequence is TGTGCCAGCAGCCTAGACCCCGGGACTAGCGGGATGGTCTTC. Protein: CASSLDPGTSGMVF.

This clonotype has only a few counts. The chain carries TRBV5-6 and TRBJ1-2, with 7 bases that match TRBD1. CDR3 length equals 16 residues. The V and J ends lost 3 bases and 2 bases, in that order; junction bases with no gene match: 10. CDR1 and CDR2 from the germline V gene are SGHDT and YYEEEE. The CDR3 sequence: CASSSYRGRQNYGYTF. CDR3 coding DNA: TGTGCCAGCAGCTCCTACAGGGGCCGCCAGAACTATGGCTACACCTTC. Full variable domain (outside the CDR3, taken from reference TRBV5-6 and TRBJ1-2): DAGVTQSPTHLIKTRGQQVTLRCSPKSGHDTVSWYQQALGQGPQFIFQYYEEEERQRGNFPDRFSGHQFPNYSSELNVNALLLGDSALYLCASSSYRGRQNYGYTFGSGTRLTVV.

This clonotype was seen at least ten times. The chain carries TRBV5-1 and TRBJ1-1, with D unresolved. CDR1 is SGHRS and CDR2 is YFSETQ in the germline V gene. V lost 3 bases and J 0 bases, leaving 6 bases between the germline ends. CDR3 size: 13 residues. The CDR3: CASSSGLNTEAFF. The CDR3, as DNA: TGCGCCAGCAGCTCGGGCCTGAACACTGAAGCTTTCTTT.

The chain links TRBV12-3 or TRBV12-4 to TRBJ2-7, with TRBD2 identical over 11 bases. This CDR3 is built from 17 residues. After removal of 4 bases from V and 6 bases from J, the junction contained 14 bases not matched to a gene. The CDR3 region has the DNA TGTGCCAGCAGTTCGGGAAGGGGACTAGCGGAGAAGGGCGAGCAGTACTTC. This gives the protein CASSSGRGLAEKGEQYF.

On this clonotype: This may be a read error: a much more frequent sequence differs by one nucleotide. V usage is TRBV12-3 or TRBV12-4 and J usage is TRBJ2-1, with unresolved D. The CDR3 has 11 amino acids. Written as DNA, the CDR3 is TGTGCCGGCAGTGTGGGTGGCGAGCAGTTCTTC. It translates to CAGSVGGEQFF.

In regard to this clonotype: A read error may produce the germline difference seen at one junction end. The chain recombines TRBV10-3 with TRBJ2-3; D remains unclear. Germline V lookup: CDR1 ENHRY, CDR2 SYGVKD. The CDR3 runs 12 residues. The CDR3: CGISESKRSQYF. The DNA of the CDR3 is TGTGGCATCAGTGAGTCTAAGCGTTCGCAGTATTTT.

A word on this clonotype: Compared with germline, one end of the junction differs, possibly owing to a read error. The chain uses TRBV30 and TRBJ2-7, with 7 bases lining up with TRBD2. This CDR3 is 13 amino acids long. Per germline, CDR1 GTSNPN and CDR2 SVGIG (reference sequence). DNA of the CDR3: TGTGCCTGGAGGGCTAGCGGAACCTACGATCAGTACTTC. Translating gives CAWRASGTYDQYF.

Concerning this clonotype itself: An end of the junction does not agree with germline; a read error may underlie this. The chain is built from TRBV11-2 and TRBJ2-3; D is perhaps TRBD2 (5 bases). The length of the CDR3 is 15 residues. Germline-derived CDR1 and CDR2 are SGHAT and FQNNGV. The CDR3 DNA reads as TGTGCCAGCAGCTTAGAGGGCGGGCCCACAGATACGCGGTATTTT. Its translation: CASSLEGGPTDTRYF.

A remark on this clonotype: A junction end diverges from the germline sequence, so it may reflect a read error. CDR3 region: CASSSRLAGGTDMQYF. CDR3 nucleotides: TGTGCCAGCAGTTCCAGACTGGCGGGAGGCACAGATATGCAGTATTTT. The chain carries TRBV27 and TRBJ2-3; the match to TRBD2 covers 8 bases. CDR1 is MNHEY, CDR2 SMNVEV, per germline (reference sequence). There are 16 residues in the CDR3.

To note about this clonotype: A read error is possible here, since a much larger clone lies one base away. This chain connects TRBV10-3 to TRBJ2-7; D possibly uses TRBD1 or TRBD2 (5 bases each). This CDR3 comprises 17 residues. Germline V gene lookup returns CDR1 ENHRY and CDR2 SYGVKD. The V gene lost 2 bases and the J gene lost 2 bases, with 19 bases spanning the gap. The CDR3 loop reads CAISEPEIMGVTYEQYF. In nucleotides, the CDR3 is TGTGCCATCAGTGAGCCCGAGATTATGGGGGTGACCTACGAGCAGTACTTC.

As concerns this clonotype: One end of the junction fails to match germline, which may point to a read error. V is TRBV25-1 and J is TRBJ2-2, with TRBD1 as a possible D gene (6 bases). The germline CDR1 and CDR2 sequences are MGHDK and SYGVNS. The CDR3 runs to 16 residues. The DNA for the CDR3 is TGTGCAGAAGGGGGTACCCAGACAGAAGACACCGGGGAACTGCTTTTT. This sequence encodes CAEGGTQTEDTGELLF.

This clonotype was seen repeatedly, ten times or more. The V call is TRBV29-1, the J call TRBJ1-1; a possible D gene is TRBD1 (6 bases). The CDR3 is made up of 12 amino acids. V was clipped by 8 bases and J by 1 base, with 11 bases between them. The germline V gene encodes CDR1 SQVTM and CDR2 ANQGSEA. CDR3 region: CSFGGPNTEAFF. The CDR3 DNA is TGCAGCTTTGGGGGGCCGAACACTGAAGCTTTCTTT.

This clonotype was detected many times. The chain employs TRBV6-2 or TRBV6-3 and TRBJ2-7; D uncertain. V gave up 5 bases and J gave up 2 bases, with 10 bases separating them. The germline V gene encodes CDR1 MNHEY and CDR2 SVGEGT. The CDR3 runs 13 residues. CDR3 residues: CASSRNGAYEQYF. The CDR3 DNA sequence: TGTGCCAGCAGTCGCAACGGAGCCTACGAGCAGTACTTC.

The genes are TRBV11-2 and TRBJ2-1, with 11 positions matching TRBD2. The germline CDR1 and CDR2 sequences are SGHAT and FQNNGV. The junction had 13 bases not matched to a gene; V was cut back by 3 bases and J by 9 bases. This CDR3 comprises 17 residues. CDR3 sequence reads: CASSLCLVAGGQSEQFF. Here the CDR3 DNA reads TGTGCCAGCAGCTTGTGTCTGGTAGCGGGAGGGCAGAGTGAGCAGTTCTTC.

This clonotype turned up a few times. The chain combines TRBV5-1 with TRBJ2-4; 8 bases match TRBD1. With V trimmed by 0 bases and J by 8 bases, 10 bases remained unmatched. This CDR3 spans 16 amino acids. Germline lookup yields CDR1 SGHRS and CDR2 YFSETQ. CDR3 nucleotides: TGCGCCAGCAGCTTGGTTCAGGGGGCGGATATGGACATTCAGTACTTC. This translates into CASSLVQGADMDIQYF.

The rearrangement uses TRBV7-9 and TRBJ2-1; 10 bases are a match to TRBD2. CDR1 is SEHNR, CDR2 FQNEAQ, per germline (reference sequence). J lost 6 bases, V lost 8 bases, and 4 bases had no gene match. There are 13 residues in the CDR3. CDR3 nucleotides: TGTGCCAGCTTACTAGCGGGGATCAATGAGCAGTTCTTC. It yields the protein CASLLAGINEQFF.

A note on this clonotype: The CDR3 end shows no conserved phenylalanine or tryptophan, and so a read error is likely. The chain uses TRBV11-2 and TRBJ2-3; tentatively, D is TRBD2 (6 bases). CDR3 length: 14 amino acids. CDR1 and CDR2 (germline): SGHAT, FQNNGV. CDR3 sequence: CTSSLGLPTDTQYL. Written as DNA, the CDR3 is TGTACCAGCAGCCTGGGACTCCCCACAGATACGCAGTATTTA.

This clonotype was recorded at least ten times. This chain uses TRBV29-1 with TRBJ2-1, with D perhaps TRBD1 or TRBD2 (6 bases each). The CDR3 covers 12 residues. The germline V gene has CDR1 SQVTM and CDR2 ANQGSEA. Trimming took 3 bases from V and 8 from J, leaving 11 bases between them. For the CDR3, the DNA is TGCAGCGTTGACTGGGGGGCCGATGAGCAGTTCTTC. The encoded protein is CSVDWGADEQFF.

This clonotype has a handful of counts. The gene calls are TRBV6-6 and TRBJ1-1; D possibly corresponds to TRBD1 (5 bases). Trimming left V 6 bases short and J 3 bases short, with 8 bases between. CDR3 length equals 12 residues. Germline values: CDR1 MNHNY, CDR2 SVGAGI (reference sequence). CDR3 amino acids: CASSQTDTEAFF. The CDR3 DNA reads TGTGCCAGCAGCCAGACAGACACTGAAGCTTTCTTT.

Concerning this clonotype itself: Since the CDR3 does not end with the conserved phenylalanine or tryptophan, this likely comes from a read error. V gene TRBV11-2 combines with J gene TRBJ2-3; TRBD2 aligns across 7 bases. Germline loops: CDR1 SGHAT, CDR2 FQNNGV. This CDR3 is 14 amino acids long. Here the CDR3 reads CASSSAGVTDTQYY. The CDR3 DNA sequence: TGTGCCAGCAGCTCGGCGGGAGTCACAGACACGCAGTATTAC.